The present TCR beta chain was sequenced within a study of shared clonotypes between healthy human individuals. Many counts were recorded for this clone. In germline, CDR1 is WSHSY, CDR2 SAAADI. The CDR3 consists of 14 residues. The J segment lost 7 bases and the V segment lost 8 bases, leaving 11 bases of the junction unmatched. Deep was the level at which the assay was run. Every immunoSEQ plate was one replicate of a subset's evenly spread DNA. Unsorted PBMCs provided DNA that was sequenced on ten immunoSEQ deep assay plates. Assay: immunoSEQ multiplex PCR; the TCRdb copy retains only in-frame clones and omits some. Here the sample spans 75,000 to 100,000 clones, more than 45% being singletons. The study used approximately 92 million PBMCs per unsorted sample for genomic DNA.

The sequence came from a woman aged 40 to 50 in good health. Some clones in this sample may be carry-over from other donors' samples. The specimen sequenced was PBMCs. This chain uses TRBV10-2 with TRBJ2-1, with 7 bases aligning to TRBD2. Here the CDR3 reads CASRLAGPSNEQFF. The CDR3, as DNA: TGCGCCAGCCGACTAGCCGGCCCCTCGAATGAGCAGTTCTTC.